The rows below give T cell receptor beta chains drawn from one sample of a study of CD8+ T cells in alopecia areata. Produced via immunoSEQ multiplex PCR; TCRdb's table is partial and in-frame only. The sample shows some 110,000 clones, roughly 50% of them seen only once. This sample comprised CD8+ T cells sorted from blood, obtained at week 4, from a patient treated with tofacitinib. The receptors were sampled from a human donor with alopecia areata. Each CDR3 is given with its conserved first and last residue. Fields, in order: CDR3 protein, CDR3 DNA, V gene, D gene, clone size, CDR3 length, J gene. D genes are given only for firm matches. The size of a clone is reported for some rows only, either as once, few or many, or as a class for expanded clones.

CDR3aa: CASSQNRDHEQYF
CDR3nt: TGCGCCAGCAGCCAAAACAGGGACCACGAGCAGTACTTC
v_gene: TRBV4-1
d_gene: -
abundance: -
len: 13
j_gene: TRBJ2-7

CDR3aa: CASSLSGGLNNEQFF
CDR3nt: TGTGCCAGCAGCCTAAGCGGGGGACTCAACAATGAGCAGTTCTTC
v_gene: TRBV5-4
d_gene: TRBD2
abundance: few
len: 15
j_gene: TRBJ2-1

CDR3aa: CASSLVHTEAFF
CDR3nt: TGTGCCAGCAGCTTAGTCCACACTGAAGCTTTCTTT
v_gene: TRBV7-9
d_gene: -
abundance: -
len: 12
j_gene: TRBJ1-1

CDR3aa: CACELAGGPSTDTQYF
CDR3nt: TGTGCCTGTGAACTAGCGGGGGGGCCGAGCACAGATACGCAGTATTTT
v_gene: TRBV30
d_gene: TRBD2
abundance: few
len: 16
j_gene: TRBJ2-3

CDR3aa: CASSPGTGGDEQFF
CDR3nt: TGTGCCAGCAGCCCAGGGACCGGGGGAGATGAGCAGTTCTTC
v_gene: TRBV13
d_gene: -
abundance: -
len: 14
j_gene: TRBJ2-1

CDR3aa: CASSEAGGGYGYTF
CDR3nt: TGTGCCAGCAGTGAAGCCGGGGGAGGGTATGGCTACACCTTC
v_gene: TRBV6-1
d_gene: -
abundance: few
len: 14
j_gene: TRBJ1-2

CDR3aa: CASGRLISYNEQFF
CDR3nt: TGTGCCAGCGGCCGACTCATCTCCTACAATGAGCAGTTCTTC
v_gene: TRBV7-9
d_gene: -
abundance: -
len: 14
j_gene: TRBJ2-1

CDR3aa: CASSLVGLAGDTDTQYF
CDR3nt: TGTGCCAGCAGCTTAGTTGGCCTAGCGGGGGACACAGATACGCAGTATTTT
v_gene: TRBV7-9
d_gene: TRBD2
abundance: -
len: 17
j_gene: TRBJ2-3

CDR3aa: CSAQGAYTSGANVLTF
CDR3nt: TGCAGCGCCCAGGGGGCGTATACTTCTGGGGCCAACGTCCTGACTTTC
v_gene: TRBV29-1
d_gene: TRBD1
abundance: -
len: 16
j_gene: TRBJ2-6

CDR3aa: CAWSVVDGYQPQHF
CDR3nt: TGTGCCTGGAGTGTTGTGGATGGGTATCAGCCCCAGCATTTT
v_gene: TRBV30
d_gene: -
abundance: -
len: 14
j_gene: TRBJ1-5

CDR3aa: CASSLWGQGSSGANVLTF
CDR3nt: TGTGCCAGCAGCTTGTGGGGTCAGGGCAGCTCTGGGGCCAACGTCCTGACTTTC
v_gene: TRBV5-4
d_gene: -
abundance: -
len: 18
j_gene: TRBJ2-6

CDR3aa: CASSLGTGALNEQFF
CDR3nt: TGTGCCAGCAGCTTAGGGACAGGGGCGTTGAATGAGCAGTTCTTC
v_gene: TRBV7-2
d_gene: TRBD1
abundance: few
len: 15
j_gene: TRBJ2-1

CDR3aa: CASSQGMSSGNTIYF
CDR3nt: TGCGCCAGCAGCCAAGGTATGAGCTCTGGAAACACCATATATTTT
v_gene: TRBV4-1
d_gene: -
abundance: -
len: 15
j_gene: TRBJ1-3

CDR3aa: CSVVLGTVRYEQYF
CDR3nt: TGCAGCGTTGTTCTTGGGACTGTGCGTTACGAGCAGTACTTC
v_gene: TRBV29-1
d_gene: -
abundance: -
len: 14
j_gene: TRBJ2-7

CDR3aa: CASSFGGLDQPQHF
CDR3nt: TGTGCCAGCAGTTTTGGGGGGCTAGATCAGCCCCAGCATTTT
v_gene: TRBV27
d_gene: -
abundance: few
len: 14
j_gene: TRBJ1-5

CDR3aa: CASSWAGRRMNTEAFF
CDR3nt: TGTGCCAGCAGTTGGGCAGGGCGAAGGATGAACACTGAAGCTTTCTTT
v_gene: TRBV6-6
d_gene: -
abundance: -
len: 16
j_gene: TRBJ1-1

CDR3aa: CASSYSTEAFF
CDR3nt: TGTGCCAGCAGTTACTCCACTGAAGCTTTCTTT
v_gene: TRBV6-5
d_gene: -
abundance: -
len: 11
j_gene: TRBJ1-1

CDR3aa: CSVVGGQEGYTF
CDR3nt: TGCAGCGTTGTGGGGGGTCAAGAGGGCTACACCTTC
v_gene: TRBV29-1
d_gene: -
abundance: -
len: 12
j_gene: TRBJ1-2

CDR3aa: CASSEQVLAGKNEQYF
CDR3nt: TGTGCCAGCAGTGAACAAGTCCTAGCGGGGAAAAACGAGCAGTACTTC
v_gene: TRBV2
d_gene: TRBD2
abundance: -
len: 16
j_gene: TRBJ2-7

CDR3aa: CASRLRGDRETEAFF
CDR3nt: TGTGCCAGCAGGCTTAGGGGAGACAGGGAGACTGAAGCTTTCTTT
v_gene: TRBV7-2
d_gene: TRBD1
abundance: -
len: 15
j_gene: TRBJ1-1

CDR3aa: CARGDGGTDTQYF
CDR3nt: TGTGCCCGGGGGGACGGGGGCACAGATACGCAGTATTTT
v_gene: TRBV30
d_gene: TRBD2
abundance: once
len: 13
j_gene: TRBJ2-3

CDR3aa: CASSHGTVQAHYEQYF
CDR3nt: TGTGCCAGCAGCCATGGGACAGTTCAAGCCCACTACGAGCAGTACTTC
v_gene: TRBV27
d_gene: TRBD1
abundance: few
len: 16
j_gene: TRBJ2-7

CDR3aa: CASSSYQETQYF
CDR3nt: TGTGCCAGCAGTTCTTACCAAGAGACCCAGTACTTC
v_gene: TRBV27
d_gene: -
abundance: -
len: 12
j_gene: TRBJ2-5

CDR3aa: CASSPTLTPDPYEQYF
CDR3nt: TGTGCCAGCAGCCCAACTTTAACCCCGGATCCCTACGAGCAGTACTTC
v_gene: TRBV28
d_gene: -
abundance: few
len: 16
j_gene: TRBJ2-7

CDR3aa: CATREAGGYEQYF
CDR3nt: TGTGCCACAAGGGAAGCGGGGGGCTACGAGCAGTACTTC
v_gene: TRBV7-2
d_gene: TRBD2
abundance: -
len: 13
j_gene: TRBJ2-7

CDR3aa: CASSYSSEYEQFF
CDR3nt: TGTGCCAGCAGTTACTCATCCGAGTATGAGCAGTTCTTC
v_gene: TRBV6-5
d_gene: -
abundance: -
len: 13
j_gene: TRBJ2-1

CDR3aa: CASSPPGRETQYF
CDR3nt: TGTGCCAGCAGCCCTCCGGGGAGGGAGACCCAGTACTTC
v_gene: TRBV9
d_gene: -
abundance: -
len: 13
j_gene: TRBJ2-5

CDR3aa: CASSQVGQVWEQYF
CDR3nt: TGCGCCAGCAGCCAAGTCGGACAGGTTTGGGAGCAGTACTTC
v_gene: TRBV4-3
d_gene: TRBD1
abundance: few
len: 14
j_gene: TRBJ2-5

CDR3aa: CASSLGSLRGLVF
CDR3nt: TGTGCCAGCAGCTTAGGATCCCTCCGAGGGTTAGTCTTC
v_gene: TRBV11-2
d_gene: -
abundance: few
len: 13
j_gene: TRBJ2-1

CDR3aa: CASGPGGYGYTF
CDR3nt: TGTGCCAGCGGTCCGGGCGGCTATGGCTACACCTTC
v_gene: TRBV6-5
d_gene: -
abundance: few
len: 12
j_gene: TRBJ1-2

CDR3aa: CACDRGPNEKLFF
CDR3nt: TGTGCCTGCGACAGGGGTCCTAATGAAAAACTGTTTTTT
v_gene: TRBV30
d_gene: TRBD1
abundance: -
len: 13
j_gene: TRBJ1-4

CDR3aa: CAWSSGIMRKETQYF
CDR3nt: TGTGCCTGGAGTAGTGGGATTATGAGGAAGGAGACCCAGTACTTC
v_gene: TRBV30
d_gene: -
abundance: -
len: 15
j_gene: TRBJ2-5

CDR3aa: CASSLWAGQEQYF
CDR3nt: TGTGCCAGCAGTTTGTGGGCGGGCCAGGAGCAGTACTTC
v_gene: TRBV27
d_gene: -
abundance: -
len: 13
j_gene: TRBJ2-7

CDR3aa: CASIGTEVSTGELFF
CDR3nt: TGTGCCAGTATTGGGACAGAAGTCTCCACCGGGGAGCTGTTTTTT
v_gene: TRBV19
d_gene: TRBD1
abundance: -
len: 15
j_gene: TRBJ2-2

CDR3aa: CASSLVDRGTEAFF
CDR3nt: TGTGCCAGCAGCTTAGTGGACAGGGGTACTGAAGCTTTCTTT
v_gene: TRBV7-9
d_gene: TRBD1
abundance: few
len: 14
j_gene: TRBJ1-1

CDR3aa: CSVQGLAGGSSYNEQFF
CDR3nt: TGCAGCGTCCAAGGACTAGCGGGGGGGAGCTCCTACAATGAGCAGTTCTTC
v_gene: TRBV29-1
d_gene: TRBD2
abundance: -
len: 17
j_gene: TRBJ2-1

CDR3aa: CASSLVQGGVMNTEAFF
CDR3nt: TGTGCCAGCAGCCTAGTACAGGGGGGTGTAATGAACACTGAAGCTTTCTTT
v_gene: TRBV7-6
d_gene: TRBD1
abundance: -
len: 17
j_gene: TRBJ1-1

CDR3aa: CASSEDTQYF
CDR3nt: TGTGCCAGCAGTGAAGATACGCAGTATTTT
v_gene: TRBV2
d_gene: -
abundance: few
len: 10
j_gene: TRBJ2-3

CDR3aa: CASSEARGQYF
CDR3nt: TGTGCCAGCAGTGAAGCCCGGGGCCAGTACTTC
v_gene: TRBV2
d_gene: -
abundance: few
len: 11
j_gene: TRBJ2-4

CDR3aa: CATSRPTSTQYF
CDR3nt: TGTGCCACCAGCAGACCAACTAGCACCCAGTACTTC
v_gene: TRBV15
d_gene: -
abundance: -
len: 12
j_gene: TRBJ2-5

CDR3aa: CSVGFGGEQFF
CDR3nt: TGCAGCGTTGGGTTCGGGGGTGAGCAGTTCTTC
v_gene: TRBV29-1
d_gene: -
abundance: -
len: 11
j_gene: TRBJ2-1

CDR3aa: CSVEEDFLGLTDTQYF
CDR3nt: TGCAGCGTTGAAGAAGATTTTTTAGGACTCACAGATACGCAGTATTTT
v_gene: TRBV29-1
d_gene: -
abundance: -
len: 16
j_gene: TRBJ2-3

CDR3aa: CAWGGQGATEAFF
CDR3nt: TGTGCCTGGGGTGGACAGGGGGCCACTGAAGCTTTCTTT
v_gene: TRBV30
d_gene: TRBD1
abundance: -
len: 13
j_gene: TRBJ1-1

CDR3aa: CSVSGTGSSYEQYF
CDR3nt: TGCAGTGTCTCCGGGACAGGAAGCTCCTACGAGCAGTACTTC
v_gene: TRBV29-1
d_gene: TRBD1
abundance: -
len: 14
j_gene: TRBJ2-7

CDR3aa: CSVVTGHGYTF
CDR3nt: TGCAGCGTCGTGACAGGGCATGGCTACACCTTC
v_gene: TRBV29-1
d_gene: TRBD1
abundance: -
len: 11
j_gene: TRBJ1-2